These 19 T cell receptor beta chains were sequenced from one sample in a study of T-cell reconstitution after alpha-beta-depleted transplantation in children. During its preparation, the TCRbeta library received unique molecular identifiers. TCRdb reprocessed the PCR reads via MiXCR and lists one record per CDR3 protein. The repertoire holds about 610,000 distinct CDR3 sequences, with over 9.5% as singletons. The sequences come from PBMCs from the stem cell graft donor, collected from the stem cell graft. Receptor source: a human donor who donated a stem cell graft to a child with acute myeloid leukemia.

This clonotype showed up many times. This chain links TRBV7-2 with TRBJ2-5, with D possibly TRBD2 on 5 matching bases. The V gene's germline CDR1 is SGHTA and CDR2 FQGNSA. Trimming pared 7 bases from V and 2 bases from J, leaving 11 bases between. This CDR3 has 13 residues. CDR3: CASTPAAQETQYF. The DNA for the CDR3 is TGTGCCAGCACCCCAGCGGCACAAGAGACCCAGTACTTC.

V gene TRBV9 combines with J gene TRBJ2-2, with D maybe TRBD2 (6 bases). V was cut by 3 bases and J by 6 bases, with 15 bases left in between. The CDR3 is 15 amino acids. CDR1 is SGDLS, CDR2 YYNGEE, per germline. CDR3 amino acids: CASSALGLSAGELFF. The CDR3 DNA is TGTGCCAGCAGCGCATTAGGACTAAGCGCCGGGGAGCTGTTTTTT. The entire variable domain, with the rest obtained from reference TRBV9 and TRBJ2-2, is as follows: DSGVTQTPKHLITATGQRVTLRCSPRSGDLSVYWYQQSLDQGLQFLIQYYNGEERAKGNILERFSAQQFPDLHSELNLSSLELGDSALYFCASSALGLSAGELFFGEGSRLTVL.

There are many counts of this clonotype. The V call is TRBV6-2 or TRBV6-3, the J call TRBJ2-7, with 9 bases identical to TRBD2. The V gene's germline CDR1 is MNHEY and CDR2 SVGEGT. This CDR3 is built from 15 residues. The V segment lost 0 bases and the J segment 7 bases; nucleotides outside the gene matches: 7. This CDR3 is CASSYSTLAGNEQYF. In DNA, the CDR3 is TGTGCCAGCAGTTACTCGACGCTAGCGGGAAATGAGCAGTACTTC.

This clonotype showed up just a few times. The gene calls are TRBV28 and TRBJ2-7, with D perhaps matching TRBD1 (6 bases). Germline-derived CDR1 and CDR2 are MDHEN and SYDVKM. V was trimmed by 7 bases and J by 3 bases, leaving 10 bases between them. This CDR3 spans 12 amino acids. The CDR3 protein is CASNPGDYEQYF. CDR3 nucleotide sequence: TGTGCCAGCAACCCAGGGGACTACGAGCAGTACTTC.

This clonotype was recorded once. The junction departs from germline at one end; a sequencing error may be responsible. This sequence joins TRBV20-1 and TRBJ1-1; possibly TRBD1 for D (6 bases). Germline CDR1 is DFQATT and CDR2 is SNEGSKA (reference sequence). The CDR3 spans 16 residues. The DNA of the CDR3 is TGCAGTGCTAGAGCCGGGGGGCTCTCGGTGAACGCTGAAGCTTTCTTT. Its translation is CSARAGGLSVNAEAFF.

This clonotype turned up a few times. V and J are TRBV20-1 and TRBJ1-2; D remains unclear. This CDR3 is built from 15 residues. The V end was cut by 3 bases, the J end by 2 bases, with 16 bases between. Germline lookup yields CDR1 DFQATT and CDR2 SNEGSKA (reference sequence). The CDR3 is CSARLTRVSNYGYTF. CDR3 bases: TGCAGTGCTAGGCTTACAAGGGTGTCGAACTATGGCTACACCTTC.

This clonotype was counted ten times or more. The gene calls are TRBV29-1 and TRBJ2-3; D possibly corresponds to TRBD2 (5 bases). Trimming removed 7 bases at V and 2 bases at J, with 13 bases between. This CDR3 has 13 residues. Germline V lookup: CDR1 SQVTM, CDR2 ANQGSEA. The CDR3 coding sequence is TGCAGCGAGAAAGAGGGCTTCACAGATACGCAGTATTTT. This codes for CSEKEGFTDTQYF.

V gene TRBV4-3 combines with J gene TRBJ2-7; 8 bases are a match to TRBD2. The J segment lost 1 base and the V segment lost 1 base, leaving 3 bases of the junction unmatched. The CDR3 runs 15 residues. Germline V lookup: CDR1 LGHNA, CDR2 YSLEER. In DNA form, the CDR3 reads TGCGCCAGCAGCCAAGTCCGGGGGGGTTCCTACGAGCAGTACTTC. This gives the protein CASSQVRGGSYEQYF.

V and J are TRBV6-2 or TRBV6-3 and TRBJ2-3; weak D call: TRBD1 (6 bases). This CDR3 is built from 17 residues. V gave up 2 bases and J gave up 2 bases, with 17 bases separating them. Germline V gene sequence: CDR1 MNHEY, CDR2 SVGEGT. For the CDR3, the DNA is TGTGCCAGCAGTTACACCGCGGGTTGGACAGCCACAGATACGCAGTATTTT. This gives the protein CASSYTAGWTATDTQYF.

This clonotype was counted ten times or more. The chain has TRBV12-3 or TRBV12-4 and TRBJ1-3, with D unresolved. Trimming removed 2 bases at V and 8 bases at J, with 7 bases between. This CDR3 spans 12 amino acids. The CDR3 loop reads CASSLRTDTIYF. Written as DNA, the CDR3 is TGTGCCAGCAGTTTAAGGACGGACACCATATATTTT.

V and J are TRBV7-9 and TRBJ1-6, with D uncertain. This CDR3 region has 14 residues. The V gene's germline CDR1 is SEHNR and CDR2 FQNEAQ (reference sequence). The germline V and J ends were trimmed by 2 bases and 7 bases, with 9 bases remaining between them. The CDR3 loop reads CASSLQVANSPLHF. The DNA of the CDR3 is TGTGCCAGCAGCTTACAGGTTGCGAATTCACCCCTCCACTTT.

CDR3 sequence: CASSLRLPTSTDTQYF. The CDR3 region has the DNA TGTGCCAGCAGTCTTCGATTGCCCACTAGCACAGATACGCAGTATTTT. The V and J genes are TRBV12-3 or TRBV12-4 and TRBJ2-3; D is unclear. V lost 5 bases to trimming and J lost 0 bases, with 15 bases between them. CDR3 length: 16 amino acids.

This chain joins TRBV5-1 and TRBJ2-6; D gene ambiguous. The V and J ends lost 6 bases and 1 base respectively, with 11 bases between them. The CDR3 covers 15 residues. The germline CDR1 and CDR2 sequences are SGHRS and YFSETQ. The CDR3 sequence is CASTSDGSGANVLTF. CDR3 sequence (DNA): TGCGCCAGCACCTCCGACGGATCTGGGGCCAACGTCCTGACTTTC.

This clonotype was seen many times. This chain joins TRBV5-1 and TRBJ2-1; 7 bases agree with TRBD1. The CDR3 is 17 amino acids. V shed 4 bases and J 6 bases; nucleotides not matched to a gene: 16. CDR1 SGHRS and CDR2 YFSETQ come from the germline V gene. The CDR3 DNA is TGCGCCAGCAGCCAGGGGGTATTAGCCTACCAGCCCAATGAGCAGTTCTTC. It codes for CASSQGVLAYQPNEQFF. The variable domain in full, completed from reference TRBV5-1 and TRBJ2-1, reads KAGVTQTPRYLIKTRGQQVTLSCSPISGHRSVSWYQQTPGQGLQFLFEYFSETQRNKGNFPGRFSGRQFSNSRSEMNVSTLELGDSALYLCASSQGVLAYQPNEQFFGPGTRLTVL.

This clonotype was seen only a few times. V usage is TRBV7-9 and J usage is TRBJ2-7; unclear D gene. Deletions cut 4 bases from V and 2 bases from J, with 12 bases between. This CDR3 region has 14 residues. The V gene's germline CDR1 is SEHNR and CDR2 FQNEAQ (reference sequence). DNA for the CDR3: TGTGCCAGCAGCTGGGCCAGCCGGGCCTACGAGCAGTACTTC. Translated, it gives CASSWASRAYEQYF.

This clonotype occurred many times. The genes are TRBV12-3 or TRBV12-4 and TRBJ2-7, with no clear D. The CDR3 contains 12 residues. V was clipped by 5 bases and J by 6 bases, with 11 bases between them. The CDR3: CASSPRGPEQYF. CDR3 nucleotide sequence: TGTGCCAGCAGTCCAAGAGGCCCCGAGCAGTACTTC.

This clonotype was seen a handful of times. The chain carries TRBV12-3 or TRBV12-4 and TRBJ2-6, with 8 bases that match TRBD1. Unmatched junction bases numbered 10, after V lost 3 bases and J lost 0 bases. This CDR3 is built from 19 residues. Here the CDR3 DNA reads TGTGCCAGCAGTTTGCCGAGGACAGGGCTTAGCTCTGGGGCCAACGTCCTGACTTTC. This translates into CASSLPRTGLSSGANVLTF.

This chain uses TRBV6-4 with TRBJ1-1; D is ambiguous. The CDR3 loop spans 13 amino acids. Deletions cut 8 bases from V and 1 base from J, with 11 bases between. Germline CDR1 is MRHNA and CDR2 is SNTAGT. As DNA, the CDR3 is TGTGCCAGCTCCTCTGAGCAGAACACTGAAGCTTTCTTT. This gives the protein CASSSEQNTEAFF.

This clonotype came up a few times. The J gene is TRBJ1-5, the V gene TRBV7-9, with D maybe TRBD1 (6 bases). Germline-derived CDR1 and CDR2 are SEHNR and FQNEAQ (reference sequence). The V and J ends lost 8 bases and 3 bases respectively, with 14 bases between them. This CDR3 has 14 residues. The CDR3: CASASGDPNQPQHF. CDR3 coding DNA: TGTGCCAGCGCTTCAGGGGACCCCAATCAGCCCCAGCATTTT.